The clone carrying this T cell receptor (beta chain) was picked up many times. Antigen: not known. The source of the sample is a study of molecular identifiers for immune sequencing clone quantification. Previously described methods and listed TCR primers were employed for the bulk TCR libraries. TCRdb reprocessed the PCR reads via MiXCR and lists one record per CDR3 protein. The repertoire holds over 550,000 distinct CDR3 sequences, with roughly 25% as singletons. The germline V gene has CDR1 LGHDT and CDR2 YNNKEL (reference sequence). Between the trimmed V and J ends, which lost 2 bases and 0 bases, there was a span of 8 bases. This CDR3 spans 16 amino acids. General study findings and limits: A shared barcode on identical TCR molecules could lead to underestimated sizes for highly expanded clones. Jurkat TCR RNA spiked in from one cell (amid 950,000 to 1,000,000 naive cells) was reportedly detectable. In naive cells, clones above 20 RNA copies held under 1% of molecules, whereas in effector cells they held over 98%.

The sequencing sample was made of naive CD8+ T cells from blood, with Jurkat cell RNA spiked in. Subset specified: FACS-sorted CD8+CD4-CCR7+CD45RA+ naive T cells. The sequence was obtained from a human donor in good health. Some libraries in this study had Jurkat cell RNA spiked in. The chain joins TRBV3-1 to TRBJ2-6; D may be TRBD2 (5 bases). The CDR3 DNA sequence: TGTGCCAGCAGCCAACCGGGATCCTCTGGGGCCAACGTCCTGACTTTC. Amino acids: CASSQPGSSGANVLTF.